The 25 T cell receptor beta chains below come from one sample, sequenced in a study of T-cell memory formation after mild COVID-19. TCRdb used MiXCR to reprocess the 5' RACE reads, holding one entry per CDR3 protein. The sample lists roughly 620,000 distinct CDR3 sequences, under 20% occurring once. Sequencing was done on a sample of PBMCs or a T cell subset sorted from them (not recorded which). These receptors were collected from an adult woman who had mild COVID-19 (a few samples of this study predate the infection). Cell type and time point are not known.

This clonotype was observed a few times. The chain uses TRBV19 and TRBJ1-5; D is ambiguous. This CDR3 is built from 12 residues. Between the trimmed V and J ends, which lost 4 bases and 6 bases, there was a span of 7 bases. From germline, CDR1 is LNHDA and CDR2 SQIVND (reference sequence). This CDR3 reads CASSTSAQPQHF. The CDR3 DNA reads TGTGCCAGTAGTACTTCGGCTCAGCCCCAGCATTTT.

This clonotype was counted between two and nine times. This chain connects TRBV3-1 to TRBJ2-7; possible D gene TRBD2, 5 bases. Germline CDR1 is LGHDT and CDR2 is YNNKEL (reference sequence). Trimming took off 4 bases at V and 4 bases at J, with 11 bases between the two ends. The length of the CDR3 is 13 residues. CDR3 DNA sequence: TGTGCCAGCAGCCCGCAAACGGGATACGAGCAGTACTTC. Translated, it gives CASSPQTGYEQYF.

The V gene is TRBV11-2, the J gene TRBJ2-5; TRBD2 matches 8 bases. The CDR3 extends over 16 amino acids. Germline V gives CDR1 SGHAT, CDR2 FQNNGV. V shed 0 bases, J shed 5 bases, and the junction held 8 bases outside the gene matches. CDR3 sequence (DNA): TGTGCCAGCAGCTTAGAGGTAGCGGGAACGGGGGAGACCCAGTACTTC. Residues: CASSLEVAGTGETQYF.

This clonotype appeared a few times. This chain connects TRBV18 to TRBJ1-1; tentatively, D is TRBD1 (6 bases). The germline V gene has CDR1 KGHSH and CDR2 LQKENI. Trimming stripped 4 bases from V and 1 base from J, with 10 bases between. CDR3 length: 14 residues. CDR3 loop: CASSLRTENTEAFF. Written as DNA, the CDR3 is TGTGCCAGCTCACTGAGGACAGAGAACACTGAAGCTTTCTTT.

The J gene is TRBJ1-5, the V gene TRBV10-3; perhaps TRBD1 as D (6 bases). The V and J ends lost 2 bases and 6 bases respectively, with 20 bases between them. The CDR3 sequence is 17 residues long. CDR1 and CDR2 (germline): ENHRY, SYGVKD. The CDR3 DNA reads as TGTGCCATCAGTGAGGGGGACACAACTTCAGGATTTCAGCCCCAGCATTTT. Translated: CAISEGDTTSGFQPQHF.

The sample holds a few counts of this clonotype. CDR3 amino acids: CASTIAGEQFF. The CDR3, as DNA: TGTGCCAGTACGATAGCGGGCGAGCAGTTCTTC. V usage is TRBV19 and J usage is TRBJ2-1; TRBD2 aligns across 7 bases. This CDR3 has 11 amino acids. Trimming cost V 7 bases and J 10 bases; bases outside gene matches: 4. Germline-derived CDR1 and CDR2 are LNHDA and SQIVND (reference sequence).

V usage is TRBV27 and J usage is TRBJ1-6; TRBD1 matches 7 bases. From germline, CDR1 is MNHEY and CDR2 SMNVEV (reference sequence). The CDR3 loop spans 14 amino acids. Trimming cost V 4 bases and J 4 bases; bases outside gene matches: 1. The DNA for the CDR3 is TGTGCCAGCAGTTCAGGGGGGTATAATTCACCCCTCCACTTT. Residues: CASSSGGYNSPLHF.

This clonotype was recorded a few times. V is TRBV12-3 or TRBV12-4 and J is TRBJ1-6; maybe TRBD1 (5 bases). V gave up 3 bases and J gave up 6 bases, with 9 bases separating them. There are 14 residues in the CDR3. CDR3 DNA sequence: TGTGCCAGCAGTTTGGCGGACACTAATTCACCCCTCCACTTT. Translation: CASSLADTNSPLHF.

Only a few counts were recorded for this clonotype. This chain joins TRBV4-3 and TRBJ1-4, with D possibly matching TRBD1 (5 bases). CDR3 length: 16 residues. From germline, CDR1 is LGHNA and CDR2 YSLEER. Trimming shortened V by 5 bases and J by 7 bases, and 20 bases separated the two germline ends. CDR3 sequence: CASSDLEGTGVEKLFF. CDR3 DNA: TGCGCCAGCAGCGACCTAGAGGGGACCGGCGTTGAAAAACTGTTTTTT.

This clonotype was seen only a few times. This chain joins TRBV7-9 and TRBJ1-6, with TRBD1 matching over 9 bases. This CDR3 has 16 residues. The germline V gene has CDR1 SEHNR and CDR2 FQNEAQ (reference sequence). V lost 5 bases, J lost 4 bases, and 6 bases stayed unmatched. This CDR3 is CASSTTDRGYNSPLHF. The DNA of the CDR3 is TGTGCCAGCAGCACGACCGACAGGGGGTATAATTCACCCCTCCACTTT. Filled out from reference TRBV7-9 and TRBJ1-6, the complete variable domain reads DTGVSQNPRHKITKRGQNVTFRCDPISEHNRLYWYRQTLGQGPEFLTYFQNEAQLEKSRLLSDRFSAERPKGSFSTLEIQRTEQGDSAMYLCASSTTDRGYNSPLHFGNGTRLTVT.

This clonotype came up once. The chain's CDR3 is CASTLGSSTDTQYF. The CDR3 DNA reads as TGTGCCAGCACTCTAGGGTCTAGCACAGATACGCAGTATTTT. V and J are TRBV6-5 and TRBJ2-3; unclear D gene. In germline, CDR1 is MNHEY, CDR2 SVGAGI. This CDR3 is 14 amino acids long. Trimming shortened V by 7 bases and J by 0 bases, and 11 bases separated the two germline ends.

Written as DNA, the CDR3 is TGTGCCAGCTCCCGCCCCGGGAACGCTGGCTACGAGCAGTACTTC. Translating gives CASSRPGNAGYEQYF. The chain couples TRBV12-3 or TRBV12-4 to TRBJ2-7, with a weak D call TRBD2 (5 bases). V shed 8 bases and J shed 3 bases, with 20 bases lying between them. The CDR3 consists of 15 residues.

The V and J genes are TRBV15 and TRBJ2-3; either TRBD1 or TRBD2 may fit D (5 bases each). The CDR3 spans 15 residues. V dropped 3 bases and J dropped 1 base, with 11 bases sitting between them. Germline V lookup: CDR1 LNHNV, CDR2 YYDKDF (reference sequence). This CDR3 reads CATSRKRGGTDTQYF. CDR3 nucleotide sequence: TGTGCCACCAGCAGGAAGCGAGGGGGCACAGATACGCAGTATTTT.

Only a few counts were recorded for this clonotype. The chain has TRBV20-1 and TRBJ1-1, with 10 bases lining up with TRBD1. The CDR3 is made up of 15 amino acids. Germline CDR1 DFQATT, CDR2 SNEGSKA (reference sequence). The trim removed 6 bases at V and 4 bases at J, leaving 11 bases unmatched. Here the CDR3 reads CSASDRGTLVTEAFF. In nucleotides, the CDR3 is TGCAGTGCCTCGGACAGGGGGACTTTGGTCACTGAAGCTTTCTTT.

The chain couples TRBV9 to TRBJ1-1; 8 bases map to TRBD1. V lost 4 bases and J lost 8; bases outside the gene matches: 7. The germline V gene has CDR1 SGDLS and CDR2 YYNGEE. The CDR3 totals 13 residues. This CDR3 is CASSMTGAGEAFF. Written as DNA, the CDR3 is TGTGCCAGCAGCATGACAGGGGCCGGAGAAGCTTTCTTT. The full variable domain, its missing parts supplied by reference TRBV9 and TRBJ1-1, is DSGVTQTPKHLITATGQRVTLRCSPRSGDLSVYWYQQSLDQGLQFLIQYYNGEERAKGNILERFSAQQFPDLHSELNLSSLELGDSALYFCASSMTGAGEAFFGQGTRLTVV.

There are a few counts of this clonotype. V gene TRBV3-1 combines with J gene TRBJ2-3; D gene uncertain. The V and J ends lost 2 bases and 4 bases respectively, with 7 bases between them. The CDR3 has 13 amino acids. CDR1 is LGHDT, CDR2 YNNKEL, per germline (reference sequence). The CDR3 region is CASSQKGPDTQYF. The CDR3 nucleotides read TGTGCCAGCAGCCAAAAGGGCCCAGATACGCAGTATTTT.

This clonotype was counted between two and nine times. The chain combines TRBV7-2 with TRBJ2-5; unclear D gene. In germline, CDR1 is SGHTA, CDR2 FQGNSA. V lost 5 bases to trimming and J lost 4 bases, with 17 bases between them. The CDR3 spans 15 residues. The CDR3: CASSPSGRVSETQYF. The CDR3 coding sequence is TGTGCCAGCAGCCCCTCGGGCCGGGTGTCAGAGACCCAGTACTTC. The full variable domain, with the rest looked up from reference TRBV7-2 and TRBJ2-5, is GAGVSQSPSNKVTEKGKDVELRCDPISGHTALYWYRQSLGQGLEFLIYFQGNSAPDKSGLPSDRFSAERTGGSVSTLTIQRTQQEDSAVYLCASSPSGRVSETQYFGPGTRLLVL.

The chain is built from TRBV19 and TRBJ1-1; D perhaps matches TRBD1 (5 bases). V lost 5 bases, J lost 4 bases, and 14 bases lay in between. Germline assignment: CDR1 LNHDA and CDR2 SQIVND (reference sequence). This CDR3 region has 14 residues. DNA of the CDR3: TGTGCCAGTAGTCCCCCAGGGATCCGCACTGAAGCTTTCTTT. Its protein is CASSPPGIRTEAFF.

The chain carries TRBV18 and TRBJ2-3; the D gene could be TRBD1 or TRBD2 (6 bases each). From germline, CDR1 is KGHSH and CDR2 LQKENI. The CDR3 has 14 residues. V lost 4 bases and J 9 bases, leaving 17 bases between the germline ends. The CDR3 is CASSQEHRGDTQYF. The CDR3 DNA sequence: TGTGCCAGCTCACAAGAACATAGGGGGGACACGCAGTATTTT. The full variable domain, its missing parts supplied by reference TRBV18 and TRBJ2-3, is NAGVMQNPRHLVRRRGQEARLRCSPMKGHSHVYWYRQLPEEGLKFMVYLQKENIIDESGMPKERFSAEFPKEGPSILRIQQVVRGDSAAYFCASSQEHRGDTQYFGPGTRLTVL.

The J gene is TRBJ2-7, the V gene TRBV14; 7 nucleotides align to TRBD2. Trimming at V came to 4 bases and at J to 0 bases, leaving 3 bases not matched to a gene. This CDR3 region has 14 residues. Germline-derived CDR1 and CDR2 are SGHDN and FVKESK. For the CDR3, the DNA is TGTGCCAGCAGCCGGAGCGGGATCTCCTACGAGCAGTACTTC. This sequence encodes CASSRSGISYEQYF.

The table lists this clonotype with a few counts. CDR3 nucleotides: TGTGCCAGCAGCGTCGGGACAGGGACCTACGAGCAGTACTTC. Its translation: CASSVGTGTYEQYF. This chain uses TRBV9 with TRBJ2-7, with 9 bases lining up with TRBD1. Per germline, CDR1 SGDLS and CDR2 YYNGEE. The CDR3 contains 14 residues. Losses at the gene ends were 2 bases for V and 2 bases for J; bases not matched to a gene: 2.

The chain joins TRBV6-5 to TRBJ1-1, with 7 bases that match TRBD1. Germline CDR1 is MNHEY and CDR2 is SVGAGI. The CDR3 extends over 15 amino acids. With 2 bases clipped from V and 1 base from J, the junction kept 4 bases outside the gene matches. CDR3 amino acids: CASSYGTVKNTEAFF. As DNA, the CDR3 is TGTGCCAGCAGTTACGGGACAGTGAAGAACACTGAAGCTTTCTTT.

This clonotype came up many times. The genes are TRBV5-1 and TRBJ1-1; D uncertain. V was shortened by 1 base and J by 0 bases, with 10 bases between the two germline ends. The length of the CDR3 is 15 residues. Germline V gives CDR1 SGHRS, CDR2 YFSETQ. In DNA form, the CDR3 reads TGCGCCAGCAGCTTGTTTCCTAACATGAACACTGAAGCTTTCTTT. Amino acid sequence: CASSLFPNMNTEAFF.

The CDR3 is CASSTGTGVVGYTF. CDR3 nucleotides: TGTGCCAGCAGCACCGGGACAGGGGTGGTTGGCTACACCTTC. V usage is TRBV5-6 and J usage is TRBJ1-2, with 10 bases that match TRBD1. With V trimmed by 4 bases and J by 7 bases, 7 bases remained unmatched. This CDR3 has 14 residues. Germline CDR1 is SGHDT and CDR2 is YYEEEE.

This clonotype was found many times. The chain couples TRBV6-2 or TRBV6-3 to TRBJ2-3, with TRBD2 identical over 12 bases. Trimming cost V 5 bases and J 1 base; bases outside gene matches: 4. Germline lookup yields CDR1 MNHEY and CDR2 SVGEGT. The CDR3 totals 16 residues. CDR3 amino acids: CASSRLAGVGTDTQYF. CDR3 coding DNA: TGTGCCAGCAGTCGACTAGCGGGAGTCGGCACAGATACGCAGTATTTT.